This T cell receptor beta chain comes out of a study of blood T cell repertoires in COVID-19. Study context: Samples of COVID-19 (acute and convalescent) were obtained from the United States, Italy and Spain. Nucleic acid was either cDNA or gDNA, and it came from T cells, B-cell-depleted T cells, or PBMCs.

CDR3 size: 13 residues. Between the trimmed V and J ends, which lost 5 bases and 6 bases, there was a span of 10 bases. Germline V gene sequence: CDR1 KGHDR, CDR2 SFDVKD. The table came from immunoSEQ multiplex PCR; TCRdb's copy has only in-frame clones and leaves some out. The sample lists hundreds of thousands of clones; roughly 85% were seen once. The source is a woman aged 18-30 years with acute or convalescent COVID-19. The specimen sequenced was peripheral blood. The V and J genes are TRBV24-1 and TRBJ2-1; possibly TRBD1 for D (6 bases). This CDR3 reads CATSALGGNEQFF. The CDR3 DNA reads TGTGCCACCAGTGCTCTAGGGGGCAATGAGCAGTTCTTC.